The present entry profiles one T cell receptor beta chain with its context. The sample originates from a study of Graves' ophthalmopathy and Graves' hyperthyroidism. Study-wide context: Cases classed as stable hyperthyroidism had no ophthalmopathy within 18 months of follow-up.

The TCR beta CDR3 regions underwent amplification from RNA transcripts. An initial RT-PCR round employing HTBI primers preceded a second-round multiplex PCR. One entry per CDR3 protein results from TCRdb running MiXCR on the multiplex PCR reads. This table holds over a million distinct CDR3 sequences, 35% to 40% found once. This CDR3 is built from 16 residues. The V end lost 1 base, the J end lost 0 bases, and 11 bases lay between the germline ends. Germline V gene lookup returns CDR1 SGHTA and CDR2 FQGNSA. Sample: peripheral blood or thyroid tissue (not recorded which). The chain links TRBV7-2 to TRBJ2-3; D might be TRBD2 (6 bases). The receptor comes from an adult man with Graves' hyperthyroidism. DNA of the CDR3: TGTGCCAGCAGCTTAGGTTCGCGGGGTAGCACAGATACGCAGTATTTT. This translates into CASSLGSRGSTDTQYF.